The 9 T cell receptor beta chains listed next were all sequenced from one sample in a study of T cells in Graves' hyperthyroidism and ophthalmopathy. Amplification targeted TCR beta CDR3 regions from RNA transcripts. HTBI primers were the set used in a first-round RT-PCR of the TCR CDR3. MiXCR, applied by TCRdb to the multiplex PCR reads, yields one record per CDR3 protein. The sample has around 610,000 distinct CDR3 sequences, roughly 14% seen once. Sequences were obtained from blood. The receptors here all came from a middle-aged woman with Graves' ophthalmopathy.

The sample holds many counts of this clonotype. The V and J genes are TRBV12-3 or TRBV12-4 and TRBJ2-7; tentatively, D is TRBD1 (6 bases). V lost 6 bases to trimming and J lost 0 bases, with 15 bases between them. CDR3 length equals 15 residues. The CDR3 region is CASSAQGQSSYEQYF. CDR3 DNA: TGTGCCAGCAGCGCACAGGGTCAGAGCTCCTACGAGCAGTACTTC.

This clonotype has a count of ten or more. The chain combines TRBV2 with TRBJ1-5, with no clear D. Germline loops: CDR1 SNHLY, CDR2 FYNNEI. CDR3 size: 11 residues. The ends were cut back, 6 bases at V and 9 bases at J, with 9 bases in the middle. Written as DNA, the CDR3 is TGTGCCAGCAGAGCATGGAGGCCCCAGCATTTT. It is translated as CASRAWRPQHF.

This chain links TRBV7-2 with TRBJ1-5; D is possibly TRBD1 (5 bases). The ends were cut back, 5 bases at V and 6 bases at J, with 14 bases in the middle. Per the germline V gene, CDR1 is SGHTA and CDR2 is FQGNSA. The CDR3 sequence is 14 residues long. DNA of the CDR3: TGTGCCAGCAGCCCACGGGCCACAGGTCAGCCCCAGCATTTT. This gives the protein CASSPRATGQPQHF. Based on the CDR3 plus reference TRBV7-2 and TRBJ1-5, the full variable domain is GAGVSQSPSNKVTEKGKDVELRCDPISGHTALYWYRQSLGQGLEFLIYFQGNSAPDKSGLPSDRFSAERTGGSVSTLTIQRTQQEDSAVYLCASSPRATGQPQHFGDGTRLSIL.

This chain joins TRBV3-1 and TRBJ2-7, with D perhaps TRBD1 or TRBD2 (6 bases each). The CDR3 has 13 residues. Trimming took 1 base from V and 12 from J, leaving 16 bases between them. CDR1 is LGHDT and CDR2 is YNNKEL in the germline V gene (reference sequence). The CDR3 sequence is CASSQGRGPPLYF. The CDR3 DNA reads TGTGCCAGCAGCCAAGGTCGGGGGCCCCCTCTGTACTTC.

This clonotype was seen at least ten times. The chain recombines TRBV30 with TRBJ2-2; the D is unclear. Germline loops: CDR1 GTSNPN, CDR2 SVGIG (reference sequence). Trimming took off 7 bases at V and 7 bases at J, with 7 bases between the two ends. The CDR3 totals 10 residues. The CDR3 spells CALGFGELFF. The CDR3 DNA reads as TGTGCCTTAGGCTTCGGGGAGCTGTTTTTT.

This clonotype has at least ten counts. The chain uses TRBV29-1 and TRBJ2-4; tentative D call: TRBD2 (5 bases). V was shortened by 4 bases and J by 3 bases, with 19 bases between the two germline ends. CDR1 and CDR2 (germline): SQVTM, ANQGSEA. The CDR3 has 16 amino acids. The CDR3: CSVVLSVGARKNIQYF. CDR3 nucleotides: TGCAGCGTTGTTTTATCTGTGGGAGCCCGCAAAAACATTCAGTACTTC. The full variable domain, rest sourced from reference TRBV29-1 and TRBJ2-4, is SAVISQKPSRDICQRGTSLTIQCQVDSQVTMMFWYRQQPGQSLTLIATANQGSEATYESGFVIDKFPISRPNLTFSTLTVSNMSPEDSSIYLCSVVLSVGARKNIQYFGAGTRLSVL.

The chain has TRBV30 and TRBJ2-7; D unclear. The CDR3 has 11 amino acids. Trimming cost V 5 bases and J 0 bases, with 5 bases left between them. Germline-derived CDR1 and CDR2 are GTSNPN and SVGIG (reference sequence). As DNA, the CDR3 is TGTGCCTGGTCCGACTCCTACGAGCAGTACTTC. Its translation: CAWSDSYEQYF.

In this sample, this clonotype turned up many times. J is TRBJ1-1 and V is TRBV7-6; 7 bases line up with TRBD1. Germline values: CDR1 SGHVS, CDR2 FNYEAQ. V trimming: 5 bases; J trimming: 5 bases; junction bases outside the gene matches: 5. The CDR3 length is 13 residues. The CDR3, as DNA: TGTGCCAGCAGCGCGGGACAGAAGACTGAAGCTTTCTTT. Protein sequence: CASSAGQKTEAFF.

J is TRBJ2-7 and V is TRBV30; D may match TRBD1 or TRBD2 (5 bases each). Germline values: CDR1 GTSNPN, CDR2 SVGIG (reference sequence). V lost 2 bases and J 0 bases, leaving 8 bases between the germline ends. CDR3 size: 13 residues. DNA of the CDR3: TGTGCCTGGAGTCAGGGACGCTCCTACGAGCAGTACTTC. The encoded protein is CAWSQGRSYEQYF. Supplemented by reference TRBV30 and TRBJ2-7, the full variable domain reads SQTIHQWPATLVQPVGSPLSLECTVEGTSNPNLYWYRQAAGRGLQLLFYSVGIGQISSEVPQNLSASRPQDRQFILSSKKLLLSDSGFYLCAWSQGRSYEQYFGPGTRLTVT.